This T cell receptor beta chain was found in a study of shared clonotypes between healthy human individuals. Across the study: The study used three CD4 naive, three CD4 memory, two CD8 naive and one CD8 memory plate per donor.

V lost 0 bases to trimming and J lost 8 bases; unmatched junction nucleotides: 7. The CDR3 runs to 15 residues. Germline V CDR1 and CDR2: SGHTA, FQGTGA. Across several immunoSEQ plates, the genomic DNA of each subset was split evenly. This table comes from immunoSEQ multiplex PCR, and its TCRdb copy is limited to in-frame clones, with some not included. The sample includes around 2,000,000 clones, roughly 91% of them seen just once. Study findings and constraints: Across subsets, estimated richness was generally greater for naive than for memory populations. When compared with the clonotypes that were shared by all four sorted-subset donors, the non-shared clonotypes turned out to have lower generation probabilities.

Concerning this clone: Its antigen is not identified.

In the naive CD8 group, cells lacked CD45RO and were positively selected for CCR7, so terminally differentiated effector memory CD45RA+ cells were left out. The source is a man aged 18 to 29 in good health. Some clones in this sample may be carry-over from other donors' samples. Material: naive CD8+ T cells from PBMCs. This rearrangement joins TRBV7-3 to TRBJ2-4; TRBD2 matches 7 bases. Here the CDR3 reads CASSLTGGKGDIQYF. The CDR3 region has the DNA TGTGCCAGCAGCTTAACGGGAGGGAAGGGAGACATTCAGTACTTC. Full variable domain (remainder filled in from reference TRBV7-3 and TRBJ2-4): GAGVSQTPSNKVTEKGKYVELRCDPISGHTALYWYRQSLGQGPEFLIYFQGTGAADDSGLPNDRFFAVRPEGSVSTLKIQRTERGDSAVYLCASSLTGGKGDIQYFGAGTRLSVL.